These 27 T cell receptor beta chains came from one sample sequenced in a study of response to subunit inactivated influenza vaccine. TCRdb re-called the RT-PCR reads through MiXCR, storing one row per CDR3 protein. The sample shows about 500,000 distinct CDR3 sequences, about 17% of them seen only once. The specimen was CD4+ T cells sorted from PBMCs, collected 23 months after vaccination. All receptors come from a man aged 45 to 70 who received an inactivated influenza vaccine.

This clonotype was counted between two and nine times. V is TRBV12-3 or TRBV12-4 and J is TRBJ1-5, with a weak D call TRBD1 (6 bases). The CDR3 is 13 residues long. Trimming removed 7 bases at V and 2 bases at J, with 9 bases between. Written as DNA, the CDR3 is TGTGCCAGCAATTCAGGGGGCAATCAGCCCCAGCATTTT. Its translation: CASNSGGNQPQHF.

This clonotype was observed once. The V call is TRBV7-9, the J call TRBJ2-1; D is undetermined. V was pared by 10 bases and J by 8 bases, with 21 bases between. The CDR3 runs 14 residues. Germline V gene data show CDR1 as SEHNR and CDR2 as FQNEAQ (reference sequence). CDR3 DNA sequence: TGTGCCACTAGGCACAACAGAGAGACTGATGAGCAGTTCTTC. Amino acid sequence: CATRHNRETDEQFF.

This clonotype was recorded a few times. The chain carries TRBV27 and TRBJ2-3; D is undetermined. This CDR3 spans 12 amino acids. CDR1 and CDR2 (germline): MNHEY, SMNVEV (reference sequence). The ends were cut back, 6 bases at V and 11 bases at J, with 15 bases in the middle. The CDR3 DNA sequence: TGTGCCAGCAGCCCCACTCGGGTGAGGCAGTATTTT. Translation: CASSPTRVRQYF.

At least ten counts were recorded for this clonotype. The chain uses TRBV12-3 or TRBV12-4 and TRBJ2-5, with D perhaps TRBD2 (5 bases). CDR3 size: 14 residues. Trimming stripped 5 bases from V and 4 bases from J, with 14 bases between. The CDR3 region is CASSLGPAGETQYF. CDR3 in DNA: TGTGCCAGCAGTCTCGGCCCCGCGGGAGAGACCCAGTACTTC.

CDR3 in DNA: TGCGCCAGCAGCTTGACAGGGCCCGAGCAGTTCTTC. This codes for CASSLTGPEQFF. J is TRBJ2-1 and V is TRBV5-1; TRBD1 might be the D (6 bases). V dropped 1 base and J dropped 10 bases, with 9 bases sitting between them. Germline CDR1 and CDR2: SGHRS and YFSETQ. This CDR3 has 12 amino acids.

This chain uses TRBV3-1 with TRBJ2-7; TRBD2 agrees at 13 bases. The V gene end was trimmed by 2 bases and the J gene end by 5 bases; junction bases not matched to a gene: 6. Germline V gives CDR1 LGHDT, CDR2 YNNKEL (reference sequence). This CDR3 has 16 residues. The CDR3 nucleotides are TGTGCCAGCAGCCAACCCGGGACTAGCGGGATTGACGAGCAGTACTTC. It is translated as CASSQPGTSGIDEQYF.

The CDR3 spells CASSLDVTYNEQFF. CDR3 nucleotides: TGTGCCAGCAGCTTAGATGTCACCTACAATGAGCAGTTCTTC. The J gene is TRBJ2-1, the V gene TRBV7-9; no reliable D call. Germline V gene sequence: CDR1 SEHNR, CDR2 FQNEAQ (reference sequence). The CDR3 runs 14 residues. Trimming cost V 1 base and J 2 bases, with 6 bases left between them.

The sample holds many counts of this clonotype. CDR3: CASSEQGMNTEAFF. The CDR3 region has the DNA TGCGCCAGCAGTGAACAGGGCATGAACACTGAAGCTTTCTTT. The chain has TRBV10-2 and TRBJ1-1; weak D call: TRBD1 (6 bases). With 3 bases removed from V and 0 bases from J, the gap between germline ends came to 8 bases. Per germline, CDR1 WSHSY and CDR2 SAAADI. The CDR3 length is 14 residues.

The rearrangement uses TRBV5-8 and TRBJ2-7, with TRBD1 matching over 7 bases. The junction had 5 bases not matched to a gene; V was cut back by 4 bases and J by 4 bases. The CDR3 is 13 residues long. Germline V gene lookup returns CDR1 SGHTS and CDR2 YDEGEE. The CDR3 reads CASSRGQIYEQYF. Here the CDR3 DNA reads TGTGCCAGCAGCCGGGGACAGATTTACGAGCAGTACTTC.

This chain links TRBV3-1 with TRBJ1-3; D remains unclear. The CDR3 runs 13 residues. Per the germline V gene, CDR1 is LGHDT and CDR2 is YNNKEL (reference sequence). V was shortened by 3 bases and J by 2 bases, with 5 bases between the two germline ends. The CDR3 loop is CASSQFAGNTIYF. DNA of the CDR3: TGTGCCAGCAGCCAGTTTGCTGGAAACACCATATATTTT.

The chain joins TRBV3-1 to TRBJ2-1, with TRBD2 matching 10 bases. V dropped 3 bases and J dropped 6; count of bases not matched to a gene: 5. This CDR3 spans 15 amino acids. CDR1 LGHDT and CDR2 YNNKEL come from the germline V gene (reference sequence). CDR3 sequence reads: CASSQIAGGPNEQFF. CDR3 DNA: TGTGCCAGCAGCCAGATAGCGGGAGGTCCCAATGAGCAGTTCTTC.

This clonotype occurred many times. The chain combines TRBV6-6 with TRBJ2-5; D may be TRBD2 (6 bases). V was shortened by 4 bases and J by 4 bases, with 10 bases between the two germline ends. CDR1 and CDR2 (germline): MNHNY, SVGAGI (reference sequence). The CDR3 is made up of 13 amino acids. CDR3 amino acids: CASSFLGGETQYF. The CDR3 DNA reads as TGTGCCAGCAGTTTCTTGGGGGGAGAGACCCAGTACTTC.

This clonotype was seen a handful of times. CDR3: CASSPRNTDTQYF. CDR3 in DNA: TGTGCCAGCAGCCCTCGCAACACAGATACGCAGTATTTT. The chain employs TRBV12-3 or TRBV12-4 and TRBJ2-3; D is uncertain. The CDR3 runs 13 residues. Between the trimmed V and J ends, which lost 6 bases and 2 bases, there was a span of 9 bases.

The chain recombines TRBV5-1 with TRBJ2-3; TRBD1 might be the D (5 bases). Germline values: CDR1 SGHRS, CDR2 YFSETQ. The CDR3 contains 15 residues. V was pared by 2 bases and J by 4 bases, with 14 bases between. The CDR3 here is CASSFVGLGADTQYF. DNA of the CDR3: TGCGCCAGCAGCTTTGTAGGTCTAGGGGCAGATACGCAGTATTTT.

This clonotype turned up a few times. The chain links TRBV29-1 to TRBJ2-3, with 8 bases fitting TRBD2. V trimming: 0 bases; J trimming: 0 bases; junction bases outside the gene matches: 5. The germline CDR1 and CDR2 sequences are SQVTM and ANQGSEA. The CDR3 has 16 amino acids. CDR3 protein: CSVEDWSSGSTDTQYF. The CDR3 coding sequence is TGCAGCGTTGAAGATTGGTCTAGCGGGAGCACAGATACGCAGTATTTT.

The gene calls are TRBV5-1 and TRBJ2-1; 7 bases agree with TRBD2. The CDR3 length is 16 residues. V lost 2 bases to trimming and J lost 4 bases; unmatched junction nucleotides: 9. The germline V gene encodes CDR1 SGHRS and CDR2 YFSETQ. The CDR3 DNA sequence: TGCGCCAGCAGCTTTCCTGAGCGGGGTTATTACAATGAGCAGTTCTTC. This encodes CASSFPERGYYNEQFF.

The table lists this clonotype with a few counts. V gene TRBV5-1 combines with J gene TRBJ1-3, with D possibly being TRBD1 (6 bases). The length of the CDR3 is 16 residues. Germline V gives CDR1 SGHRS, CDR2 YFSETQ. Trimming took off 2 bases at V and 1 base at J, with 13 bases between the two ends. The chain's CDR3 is CASSLGRGRSGNTIYF. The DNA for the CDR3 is TGCGCCAGCAGCTTAGGCAGGGGCCGGTCTGGAAACACCATATATTTT.

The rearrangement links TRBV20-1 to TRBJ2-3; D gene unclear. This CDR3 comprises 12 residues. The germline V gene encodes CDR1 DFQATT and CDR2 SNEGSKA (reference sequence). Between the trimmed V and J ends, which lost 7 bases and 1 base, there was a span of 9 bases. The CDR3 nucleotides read TGCAGTGGGTACGGTCGCACAGATACGCAGTATTTT. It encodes CSGYGRTDTQYF.

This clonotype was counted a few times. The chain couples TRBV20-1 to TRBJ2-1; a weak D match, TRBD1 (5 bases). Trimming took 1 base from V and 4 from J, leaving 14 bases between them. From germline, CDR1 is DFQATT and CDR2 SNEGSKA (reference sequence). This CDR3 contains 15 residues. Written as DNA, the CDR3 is TGCAGTGCTAGAGGCAGGGTAAGGTCTTACAATGAGCAGTTCTTC. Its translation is CSARGRVRSYNEQFF.

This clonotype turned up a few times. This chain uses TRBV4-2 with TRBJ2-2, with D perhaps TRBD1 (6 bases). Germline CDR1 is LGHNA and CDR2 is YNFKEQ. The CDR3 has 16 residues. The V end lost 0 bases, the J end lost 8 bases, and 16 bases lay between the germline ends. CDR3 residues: CASSQEAHRVAGELFF. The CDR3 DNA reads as TGTGCCAGCAGCCAAGAAGCACACAGGGTGGCGGGGGAGCTGTTTTTT.

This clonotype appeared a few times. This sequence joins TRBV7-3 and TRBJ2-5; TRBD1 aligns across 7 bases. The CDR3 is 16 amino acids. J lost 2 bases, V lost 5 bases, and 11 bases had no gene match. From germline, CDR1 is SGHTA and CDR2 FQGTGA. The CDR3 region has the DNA TGTGCCAGCAGCCTATGGACAGGTGTGCGTCAAGAGACCCAGTACTTC. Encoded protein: CASSLWTGVRQETQYF.

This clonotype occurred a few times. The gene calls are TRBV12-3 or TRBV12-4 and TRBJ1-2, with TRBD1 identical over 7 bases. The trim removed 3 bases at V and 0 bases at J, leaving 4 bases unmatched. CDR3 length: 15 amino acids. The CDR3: CASSFSGTANYGYTF. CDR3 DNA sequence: TGTGCCAGCAGTTTCTCAGGGACAGCTAACTATGGCTACACCTTC.

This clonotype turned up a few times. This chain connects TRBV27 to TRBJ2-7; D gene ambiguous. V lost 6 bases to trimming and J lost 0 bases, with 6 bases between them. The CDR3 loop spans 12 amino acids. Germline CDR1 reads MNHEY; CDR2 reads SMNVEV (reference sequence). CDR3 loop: CASRSNSYEQYF. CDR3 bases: TGTGCCAGCAGATCCAACTCCTACGAGCAGTACTTC.

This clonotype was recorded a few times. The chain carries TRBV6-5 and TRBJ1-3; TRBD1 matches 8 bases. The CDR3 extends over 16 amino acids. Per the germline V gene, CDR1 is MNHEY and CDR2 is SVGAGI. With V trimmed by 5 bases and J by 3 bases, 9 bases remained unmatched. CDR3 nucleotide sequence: TGTGCCAGCAGTAACGGACAGGGAAGGAGTGGAAACACCATATATTTT. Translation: CASSNGQGRSGNTIYF.

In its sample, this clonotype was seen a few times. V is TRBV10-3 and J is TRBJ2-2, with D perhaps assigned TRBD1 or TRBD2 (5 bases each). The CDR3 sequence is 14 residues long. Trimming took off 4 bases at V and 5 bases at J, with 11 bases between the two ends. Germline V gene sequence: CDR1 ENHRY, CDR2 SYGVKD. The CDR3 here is CAISVRDQTGELFF. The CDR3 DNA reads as TGTGCCATCAGTGTCAGGGACCAAACCGGGGAGCTGTTTTTT.

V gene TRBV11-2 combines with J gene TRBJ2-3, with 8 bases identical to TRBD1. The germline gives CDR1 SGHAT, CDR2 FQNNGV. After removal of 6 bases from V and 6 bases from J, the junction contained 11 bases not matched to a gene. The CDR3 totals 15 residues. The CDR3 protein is CASRNNQGAWDTQYF. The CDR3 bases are TGTGCCAGCAGAAATAATCAGGGGGCGTGGGATACGCAGTATTTT.

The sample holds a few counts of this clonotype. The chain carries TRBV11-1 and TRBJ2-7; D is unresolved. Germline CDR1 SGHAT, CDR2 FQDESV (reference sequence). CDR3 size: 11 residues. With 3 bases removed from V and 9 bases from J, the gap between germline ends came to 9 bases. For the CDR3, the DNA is TGTGCCAGCAGCTTTGGGCCGAGGCAGTACTTC. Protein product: CASSFGPRQYF.